The clone carrying this TCR beta chain was seen only a few times. The donors, healthy Caucasians from Russia, were aged about 6 to 95. Per sample, at least 5 micrograms of total RNA were extracted. The CDR3 is made up of 9 amino acids. The germline gives CDR1 MNHNY, CDR2 SVGAGI (reference sequence). V lost 8 bases and J 9 bases, leaving 5 bases between the germline ends. This sample is drawn from a study of blood T cells in healthy people across ages. Looking at the study overall: Using template switching, researchers captured about one barcoded beta molecule for each two T cells.

The authors ran a second PCR of about 6 to 11 cycles using a sample-barcoded 5' primer and a J-beta primer mix. Carrying 12 random nucleotides, a template-switch adaptor labeled each individual cDNA molecule. TCRdb called the 5' RACE reads again in MiXCR, with one record for every CDR3 protein. The sample shows about 1.4 million distinct CDR3 sequences, approximately 63% of them seen only once. Input material: blood. This chain connects TRBV6-6 to TRBJ1-5, with unresolved D. The receptor's source is a man younger than 35 in good health. For the CDR3, the DNA is TGTGCCAGCGGCCCGCCCCAGCATTTT. Protein: CASGPPQHF.